This TCR beta chain originates from a study of beta chain features in type 1 diabetes. Points from the study as a whole: Shorter templates might be favored by PCR, and equally so in patients and in controls. There was no resolution here of whether HLA type influences TCRB rearrangement.

Expressed TCRB transcripts were sequenced because the isolated RNA had all been reverse transcribed beforehand. The data were produced by immunoSEQ multiplex PCR, yet TCRdb's version contains in-frame clones alone and is incomplete. The sample holds 860,000 or so clones, roughly 17% seen once. The CDR3 loop spans 15 amino acids. CDR1 and CDR2 (germline): SGHTA, FQGNSA. V gave up 2 bases and J gave up 4 bases, with 13 bases separating them. This clone was counted a few times. Its target is unknown. Material for sequencing was naive CD4+ T cells from blood. The chain has TRBV7-2 and TRBJ2-3; D is possibly TRBD2 (5 bases). The source is a woman younger than 35 in good health. The CDR3 region has the DNA TGTGCCAGCAGCTTATCGGGGATTGGATCAGATACGCAGTATTTT. Translation: CASSLSGIGSDTQYF.